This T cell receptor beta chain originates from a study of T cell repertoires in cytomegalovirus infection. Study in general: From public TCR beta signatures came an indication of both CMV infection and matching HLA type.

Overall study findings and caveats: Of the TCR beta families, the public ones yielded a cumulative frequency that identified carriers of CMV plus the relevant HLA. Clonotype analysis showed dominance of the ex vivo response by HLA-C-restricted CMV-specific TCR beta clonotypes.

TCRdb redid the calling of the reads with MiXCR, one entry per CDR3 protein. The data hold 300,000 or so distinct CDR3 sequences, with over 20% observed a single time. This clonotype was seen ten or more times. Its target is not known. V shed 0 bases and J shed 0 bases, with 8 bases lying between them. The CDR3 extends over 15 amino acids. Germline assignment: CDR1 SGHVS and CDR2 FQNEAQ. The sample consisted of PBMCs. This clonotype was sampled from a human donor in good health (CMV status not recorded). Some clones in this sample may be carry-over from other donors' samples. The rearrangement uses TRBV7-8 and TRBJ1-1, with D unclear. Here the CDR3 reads CASSLATTLNTEAFF. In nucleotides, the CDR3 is TGTGCCAGCAGCTTAGCGACGACCTTGAACACTGAAGCTTTCTTT.